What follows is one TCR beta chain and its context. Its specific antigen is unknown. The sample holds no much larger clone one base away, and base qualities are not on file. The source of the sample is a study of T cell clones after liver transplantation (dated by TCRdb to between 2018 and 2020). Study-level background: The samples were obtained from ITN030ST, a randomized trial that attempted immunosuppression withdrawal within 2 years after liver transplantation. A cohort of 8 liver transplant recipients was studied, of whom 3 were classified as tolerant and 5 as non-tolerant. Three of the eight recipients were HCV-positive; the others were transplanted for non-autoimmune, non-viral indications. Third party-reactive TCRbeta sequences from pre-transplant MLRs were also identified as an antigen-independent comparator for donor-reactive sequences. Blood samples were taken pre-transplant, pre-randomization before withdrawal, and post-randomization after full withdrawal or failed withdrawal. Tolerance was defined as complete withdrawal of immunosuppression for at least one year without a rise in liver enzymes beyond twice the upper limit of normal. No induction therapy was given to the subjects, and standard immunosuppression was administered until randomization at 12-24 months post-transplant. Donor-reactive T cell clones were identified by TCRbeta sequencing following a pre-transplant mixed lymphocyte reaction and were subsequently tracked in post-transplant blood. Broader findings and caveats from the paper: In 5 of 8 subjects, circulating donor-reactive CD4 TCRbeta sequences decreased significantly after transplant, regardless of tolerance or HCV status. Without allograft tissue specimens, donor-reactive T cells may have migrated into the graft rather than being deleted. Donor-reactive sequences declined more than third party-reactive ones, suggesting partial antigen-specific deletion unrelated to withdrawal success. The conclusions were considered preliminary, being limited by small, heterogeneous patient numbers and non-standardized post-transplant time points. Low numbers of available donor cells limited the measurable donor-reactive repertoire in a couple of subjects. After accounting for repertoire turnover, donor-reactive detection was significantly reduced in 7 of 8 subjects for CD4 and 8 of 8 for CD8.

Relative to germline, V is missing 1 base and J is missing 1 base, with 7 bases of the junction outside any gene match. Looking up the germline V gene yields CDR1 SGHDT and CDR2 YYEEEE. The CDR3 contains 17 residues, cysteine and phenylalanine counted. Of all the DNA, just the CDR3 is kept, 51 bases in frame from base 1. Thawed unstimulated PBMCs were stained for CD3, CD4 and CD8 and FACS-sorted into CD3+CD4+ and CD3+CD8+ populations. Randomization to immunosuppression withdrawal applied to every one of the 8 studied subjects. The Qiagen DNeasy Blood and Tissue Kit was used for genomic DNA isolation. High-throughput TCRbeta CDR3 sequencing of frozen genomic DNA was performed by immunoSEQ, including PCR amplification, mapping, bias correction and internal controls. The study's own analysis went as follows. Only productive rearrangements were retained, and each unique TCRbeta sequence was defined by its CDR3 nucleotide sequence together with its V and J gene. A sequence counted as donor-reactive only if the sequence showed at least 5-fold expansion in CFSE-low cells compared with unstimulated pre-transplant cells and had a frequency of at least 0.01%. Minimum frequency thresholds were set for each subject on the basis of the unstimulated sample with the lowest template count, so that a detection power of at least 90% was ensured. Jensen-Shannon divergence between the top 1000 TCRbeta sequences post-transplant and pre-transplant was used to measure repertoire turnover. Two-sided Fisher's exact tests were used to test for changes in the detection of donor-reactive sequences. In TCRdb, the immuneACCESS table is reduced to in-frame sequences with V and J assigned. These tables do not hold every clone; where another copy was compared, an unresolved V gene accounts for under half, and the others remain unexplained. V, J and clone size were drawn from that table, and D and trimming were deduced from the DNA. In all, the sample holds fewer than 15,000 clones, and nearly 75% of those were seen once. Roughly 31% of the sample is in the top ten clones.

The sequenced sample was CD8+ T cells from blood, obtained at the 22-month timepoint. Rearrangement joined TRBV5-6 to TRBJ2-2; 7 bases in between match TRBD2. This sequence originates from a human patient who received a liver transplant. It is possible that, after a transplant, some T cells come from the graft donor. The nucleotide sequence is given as TGTGCCAGCAGCTTGCCGTCTCTAGCGGTGAACACCGGGGAGCTGTTTTTT. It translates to CASSLPSLAVNTGELFF.